These 7 T cell receptor beta chains were sequenced from one sample in a study of CD8 T cells in ankylosing spondylitis. TCRdb re-called the 5' RACE reads with MiXCR, one entry per CDR3 protein. The table records approximately 220,000 distinct CDR3 sequences, roughly 10% of them present only once. The specimen was blood, either unsorted or a sorted T cell fraction (not recorded which). These receptors all come from a male donor with ankylosing spondylitis or in good health (not recorded which).

For this clonotype: Here the CDR3 omits its conserved ending phenylalanine or tryptophan, so a read error is the likely source. The rearrangement uses TRBV12-3 or TRBV12-4 and TRBJ2-7; no definite D call. This CDR3 has 12 residues. V was cut by 8 bases and J by 4 bases, with 12 bases left in between. The CDR3: CASQEGHYEQYI. The CDR3 nucleotides read TGTGCCAGCCAAGAAGGTCATTACGAGCAGTACATC.

This chain uses TRBV6-5 with TRBJ1-1; 7 bases align to TRBD1. This CDR3 region has 16 residues. V was pared by 1 base and J by 1 base, with 6 bases of the junction left unmatched. CDR1 and CDR2 (germline): MNHEY, SVGAGI. CDR3 DNA sequence: TGTGCCAGCAGTTACTTTCATAACAGGGGGAACACTGAAGCTTTCTTT. This encodes CASSYFHNRGNTEAFF.

This chain connects TRBV5-1 to TRBJ1-3, with 7 bases matching TRBD1. The CDR3 is made up of 14 amino acids. V lost 0 bases and J lost 8; bases outside the gene matches: 5. The germline CDR1 and CDR2 sequences are SGHRS and YFSETQ. The CDR3 DNA sequence: TGCGCCAGCAGCTTGGTGCAGGGGGGAGACACCATATATTTT. This encodes CASSLVQGGDTIYF.

Ten or more counts support this clonotype. V and J are TRBV11-3 and TRBJ2-3; the D gene is possibly TRBD2 (6 bases). The V and J ends lost 1 base and 1 base respectively, with 12 bases between them. There are 16 residues in the CDR3. Germline CDR1 is SGHNT and CDR2 is YENEEA. CDR3 protein: CASSLGGKAGTDTQYF. Written as DNA, the CDR3 is TGTGCCAGCAGCTTAGGCGGGAAAGCCGGCACAGATACGCAGTATTTT.

This clonotype showed up just a few times. The chain links TRBV3-1 to TRBJ2-3; D unclear. The germline V gene encodes CDR1 LGHDT and CDR2 YNNKEL (reference sequence). V lost 4 bases to trimming and J lost 4 bases, with 18 bases between them. There are 16 residues in the CDR3. CDR3 protein: CASSRSGPGGADTQYF. The CDR3 coding sequence is TGTGCCAGCAGCCGATCAGGACCGGGTGGAGCAGATACGCAGTATTTT.

This chain uses TRBV3-1 with TRBJ1-2, with a possible D match to TRBD1 (6 bases). The V gene's germline CDR1 is LGHDT and CDR2 YNNKEL (reference sequence). Trimming took 3 bases from V and 4 from J, leaving 18 bases between them. The CDR3 covers 16 residues. Written as DNA, the CDR3 is TGTGCCAGCAGCCACCCGAGGAGGGGGGCCTCCTATGGCTACACCTTC. Its protein is CASSHPRRGASYGYTF.

This clonotype was recorded a few times. This chain links TRBV12-3 or TRBV12-4 with TRBJ2-4; 7 bases map to TRBD2. V lost 2 bases to trimming and J lost 2 bases; unmatched junction nucleotides: 9. The CDR3 spans 17 residues. In DNA form, the CDR3 reads TGTGCCAGCAGTTTACCGGCGGCGGGAGACTCCAAAAACATTCAGTACTTC. Translating it yields CASSLPAAGDSKNIQYF.